Detailed here is one T cell receptor beta chain. This clone was recorded a few times. Its antigen is still unknown. This could be a read error, since a much larger clone is one nucleotide away. The same CDR3 arises from other DNA sequences in this sample as well. The immunoSEQ Assay, a bias-controlled multiplex PCR, was used to amplify TCRbeta CDR3 regions from genomic DNA. The paper's data handling went like this. The number of nucleated cells in each sample was estimated by amplification of reference gene primers within the assay. Sequence reads were collapsed and filtered to measure the absolute abundance of every unique TCRbeta CDR3 rearrangement. For each sample, productive Simpson clonality was calculated as the square root of Simpson's diversity index over productive rearrangements. TCRdb carries this immuneACCESS record with in-frame sequences only. Its versions omit some clonotypes, under half of them owing to an unresolved V gene in the studies checked, with the rest unexplained. From that table come the V and J calls and clone size; the DNA was used to work out D and trimming. A total of about 130,000 clones appear in this sample, approximately 80% of them only once. The top ten clones comprise over 9.5% of the sample.

These data are taken from a study of blood T cell repertoires in COVID-19 (dated by TCRdb to about 2020). Some background on the complete study: Collaborator samples came from the United States, Italy and Spain and covered acute and convalescent phases of COVID-19. The repertoires were released in a freely available public database meant as a resource for research on the immune response to SARS-CoV-2. Where available, HLA class I and class II types were taken from metadata supplied by the sample provider and were not determined by assay-based typing. The samples were drawn from two sources: the first 160 participants of the ongoing ImmuneRACE study, and 950 to 1,500 subjects contributed by 6 global collaborators. The prospective study material was composed of cDNA or gDNA derived from T cells, B-cell-depleted T cells, or PBMCs. The dataset comprised deeply sampled blood TCRbeta repertoires from subjects exposed to, actively infected with, or recovered from COVID-19. The sample metadata nearly always contained a de-identified subject ID, COVID-19 status, age in years and sex.

Trimming removed 8 bases from V and 11 bases from J; the gene matches leave 14 bases unexplained. Counted from cysteine to phenylalanine, this CDR3 has 14 amino acids. Only CDR3 DNA is held: 42 bases, read in frame from base 1. For CDR1 and CDR2, the germline V gene lists SGHAT and FQNNGV. A second Seattle source provided samples from volunteer blood donors who had recovered from COVID-19. Each collaborating institution followed its own protocols to collect whole blood in K2EDTA tubes. For TCRbeta analysis, collaborator samples were shipped as frozen whole blood, as isolated PBMCs, or as DNA extracted from either sample type. What the research found in general, with its limitations: How much clinical and demographic metadata was included differed by source and by participant, and the metadata was provided uncurated.

This TCR came from a man aged 60 to 69 who had recovered from COVID-19. Sequencing was performed on peripheral blood. This chain joins TRBV11-2 to TRBJ2-1; 8 central bases correspond to TRBD2. The DNA sequence is TGTGCCAGCCGCGGGCGGGGGGCGGGGGGCCAGCAGTTCTTC. It codes for CASRGRGAGGQQFF. Beyond the CDR3, the reference TRBV11-2 and TRBJ2-1 genes provide the residues; the full variable domain reads: EAGVAQSPRYKIIEKRQSVAFWCNPISGHATLYWYQQILGQGPKLLIQFQNNGVVDDSQLPKDRFSAERLKGVDSTLKIQPAKLEDSAVYLCASRGRGAGGQQFFGPGTRLTVL.